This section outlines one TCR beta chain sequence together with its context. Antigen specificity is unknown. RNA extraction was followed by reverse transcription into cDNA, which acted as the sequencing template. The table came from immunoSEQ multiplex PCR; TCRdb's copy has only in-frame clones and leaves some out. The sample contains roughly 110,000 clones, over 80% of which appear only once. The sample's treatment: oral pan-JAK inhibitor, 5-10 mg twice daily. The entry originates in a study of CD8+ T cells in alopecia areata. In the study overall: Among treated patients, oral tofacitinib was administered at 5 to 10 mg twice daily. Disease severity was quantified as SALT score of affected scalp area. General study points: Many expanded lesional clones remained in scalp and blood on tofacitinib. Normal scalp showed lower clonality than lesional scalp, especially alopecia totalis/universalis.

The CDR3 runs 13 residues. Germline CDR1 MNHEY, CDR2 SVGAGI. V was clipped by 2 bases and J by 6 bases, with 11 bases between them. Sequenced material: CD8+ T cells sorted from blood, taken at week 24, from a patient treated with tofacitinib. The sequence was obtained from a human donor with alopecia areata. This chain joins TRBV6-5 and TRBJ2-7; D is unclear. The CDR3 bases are TGTGCCAGCAGTTACGGCAGCCCCAGCGAGCAGTACTTC. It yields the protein CASSYGSPSEQYF.